The source of this T cell receptor beta chain is a study of cytomegalovirus exposure and HLA in healthy donors. The CDR3 loop spans 13 amino acids. Trimming took off 11 bases at V and 2 bases at J, with 16 bases between the two ends. From germline, CDR1 is MDHEN and CDR2 SYDVKM. Only one count was recorded for this clone. The primer mix had 60 Vbeta and 13 Jbeta primers. The data were produced by immunoSEQ multiplex PCR, yet TCRdb's version contains in-frame clones alone and is incomplete. The table has 150,000 to 200,000 clones, over 60% seen once. The sample comprised PBMCs. The clonotype was recovered from a man over 45 in good health and CMV-seropositive. V and J are TRBV28 and TRBJ2-7; D is perhaps TRBD2 (7 bases). For the CDR3, the DNA is TGTGCCTCGACGGGGGGCCTCCCCTACGAGCAGTACGTC. Its translation is CASTGGLPYEQYV.